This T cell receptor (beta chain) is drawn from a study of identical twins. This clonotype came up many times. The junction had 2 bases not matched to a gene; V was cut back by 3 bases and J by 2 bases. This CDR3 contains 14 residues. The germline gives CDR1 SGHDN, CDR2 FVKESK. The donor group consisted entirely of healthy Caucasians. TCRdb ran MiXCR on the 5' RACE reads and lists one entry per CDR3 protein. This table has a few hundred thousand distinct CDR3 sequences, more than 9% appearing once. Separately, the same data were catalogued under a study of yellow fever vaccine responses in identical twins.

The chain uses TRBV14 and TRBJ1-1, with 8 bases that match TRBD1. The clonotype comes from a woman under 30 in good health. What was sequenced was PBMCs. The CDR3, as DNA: TGTGCCAGCAGCCACAGGGGGCAAAACACTGAAGCTTTCTTT. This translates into CASSHRGQNTEAFF.